This T cell receptor (beta chain) came from a study of cytomegalovirus exposure and HLA in healthy donors. Study-level background: The 100 million to 120 million unique TCR beta sequences, from approximately 170 million T cells, were found by an earlier analysis. Study conclusions and caveats: In vitro experiments confirmed that a few CMV-associated chains were specific for CMV antigens. Cytomegalovirus-associated TCR beta chains were listed, numbering roughly 150. Later examination showed HLA-associated TCR beta chains had greater clonal expansion than equally common others.

The CDR3 loop spans 14 amino acids. CDR1 is SNHLY, CDR2 FYNNEI, per germline. The V end lost 6 bases, the J end lost 9 bases, and 17 bases lay between the germline ends. Use of 60 Vbeta and 13 Jbeta primers characterized the PCR. The repertoire was sequenced with immunoSEQ multiplex PCR; TCRdb's copy has only in-frame clones and lacks some. Here the sample spans about 180,000 clones, about 80% being singletons. To note about this clone: Its antigen remains unidentified.

The TCR comes from a man between 18 and 29 years old in good health and CMV-seronegative. Sample: PBMCs. The genes are TRBV2 and TRBJ1-4, with D uncertain. The CDR3 DNA reads as TGTGCCAGCAGCGCAGCCGGGAGTAGGAAAAAACTGTTTTTT. Its protein product is CASSAAGSRKKLFF.